The entry that follows covers one TCR beta chain sequence. The antigen is not known. This sample stems from a study of identical twins. Study outcomes and limitations: Models underpredicted monozygotic twin sharing of out-of-frame TCR alpha. Beta out-of-frame twin sharing showed a weaker excess.

No donor was unhealthy or non-Caucasian. Germline V gene data show CDR1 as MNHEY and CDR2 as SVGAGI. After removal of 3 bases from V and 5 bases from J, the junction contained 4 bases not matched to a gene. The CDR3 consists of 15 residues. Unique molecular identifiers were in the cDNA, with template-switch universal primer binding. One entry per CDR3 protein, called by TCRdb with MiXCR from the 5' RACE reads. The sample comprises 400,000 or so distinct CDR3 sequences, 7% to 9.5% of which are singletons, and 8% to 9.5% rests with the top ten. J is TRBJ2-1 and V is TRBV6-5; TRBD2 agrees at 10 bases. Sequencing input: naive T cells sorted from blood. The receptor was derived from a woman aged 50 to 65 in good health. CDR3 amino acids: CASSYRTSGNNEQFF. Written as DNA, the CDR3 is TGTGCCAGCAGTTATAGGACTAGCGGAAACAATGAGCAGTTCTTC.